The 21 T cell receptor beta chains presented below share a single source sample, sequenced in a study of T-cell reconstitution after alpha-beta-depleted transplantation in children (dated by TCRdb to between 2015 and 2016). Library preparation was by PCR. Sequenced on an Illumina HiSeq 2500. TCR library preparation used molecular barcoding, with unique molecular identifiers applied to normalize quantification of the TCRbeta repertoire. TCRdb trimmed public reads at Q25 via fastp, called clones via MiXCR and kept in-frame beta chains. Every distinct CDR3 protein forms one entry, paired with its most common genes and DNA. This sample comprises about 250,000 distinct CDR3 sequences, approximately 24% of them detected only once. Together, the top ten hold 4.5% to 5.5% of the sample. The treatment or condition label, as the study defines it: allogeneic hematopoietic cell transplantation with graft depleted of TCRalphabeta T cells and CD19 B cells.

Sequences were derived from PBMCs, mostly from graft donor cells, sampled 360 days after TCRalphabeta/CD19-depleted stem cell transplant. These receptors all stem from a female patient aged 2-10 years who had a stem cell transplant for congenital amegakaryocytic thrombocytopenia, so the T cells may come from the graft donor.

The rearrangement joins TRBV10-3 to TRBJ1-1, with 9 bases matching TRBD1. V trimming: 10 bases; J trimming: 5 bases; junction bases outside the gene matches: 8. The CDR3 runs to 13 residues. The germline V gene has CDR1 ENHRY and CDR2 SYGVKD. CDR3 DNA sequence: TGTGCCACCGGGGGACAGGGAGATACTGAAGCTTTCTTT. Translation gives CATGGQGDTEAFF.

This clonotype showed up just a few times. The chain combines TRBV4-3 with TRBJ1-1; perhaps TRBD1 as D (5 bases). The CDR3 runs to 14 residues. V was clipped by 1 base and J by 4 bases, with 10 bases between them. CDR1 and CDR2 (germline): LGHNA, YSLEER. For the CDR3, the DNA is TGCGCCAGCAGCCAAGCAGGGAGAACCACTGAAGCTTTCTTT. Amino acid sequence: CASSQAGRTTEAFF.

This clonotype was seen only a few times. V gene TRBV29-1 combines with J gene TRBJ2-7, with TRBD1 matching over 7 bases. The J segment lost 4 bases and the V segment lost 0 bases, leaving 6 bases of the junction unmatched. The CDR3 covers 14 residues. CDR1 and CDR2 (germline): SQVTM, ANQGSEA. Here the CDR3 reads CSVEDPSRGYEQYF. The CDR3 coding sequence is TGCAGCGTTGAAGATCCGTCCAGGGGGTACGAGCAGTACTTC.

The gene calls are TRBV4-1 and TRBJ2-1, with D maybe TRBD2 (7 bases). The CDR3 extends over 15 amino acids. V lost 4 bases and J 8 bases, leaving 18 bases between the germline ends. Looked up from germline, CDR1 is MGHRA and CDR2 is YSYEKL. CDR3 in DNA: TGCGCCAGCAGCCCACGGGACTCGGGGGGCGATGAGCAGTTCTTC. This sequence encodes CASSPRDSGGDEQFF.

The gene calls are TRBV4-1 and TRBJ1-5, with D perhaps TRBD1 (6 bases). V was clipped by 6 bases and J by 0 bases, with 12 bases between them. The CDR3 has 15 amino acids. Germline CDR1 and CDR2: MGHRA and YSYEKL. Written as DNA, the CDR3 is TGCGCCAGCAGTAAACAGGGAAATAGCAATCAGCCCCAGCATTTT. It specifies CASSKQGNSNQPQHF.

This clonotype was found many times. This sequence joins TRBV6-5 and TRBJ1-1; D is uncertain. Trimming cost V 1 base and J 4 bases, with 10 bases left between them. The CDR3 extends over 14 amino acids. Germline V CDR1 and CDR2: MNHEY, SVGAGI. The CDR3 region has the DNA TGTGCCAGCAGTTACTATCTCGAGGGCACTGAAGCTTTCTTT. Translating it yields CASSYYLEGTEAFF.

This clonotype was seen once. The chain has TRBV11-2 and TRBJ1-1; 9 bases agree with TRBD1. Germline V CDR1 and CDR2: SGHAT, FQNNGV. The CDR3 contains 14 residues. Unmatched junction bases numbered 5, after V lost 3 bases and J lost 6 bases. CDR3 amino acids: CASSFGQGLPEAFF. In nucleotides, the CDR3 is TGTGCCAGCAGCTTTGGACAGGGGCTACCTGAAGCTTTCTTT.

This clonotype occurred many times. The V gene is TRBV3-1, the J gene TRBJ2-7; the D call may be TRBD1 or TRBD2 (5 bases each). Germline V gene data show CDR1 as LGHDT and CDR2 as YNNKEL (reference sequence). V was cut by 4 bases and J by 3 bases, with 10 bases left in between. The CDR3 sequence is 13 residues long. The CDR3 bases are TGTGCCAGCAGCCCGACAGACTACTACGAGCAGTACTTC. Amino acid sequence: CASSPTDYYEQYF.

This clonotype was observed a handful of times. The V call is TRBV4-1, the J call TRBJ2-1; the match to TRBD2 covers 9 bases. The CDR3 consists of 17 residues. Germline V gene sequence: CDR1 MGHRA, CDR2 YSYEKL. The V segment lost 3 bases and the J segment 5 bases; nucleotides outside the gene matches: 11. The DNA of the CDR3 is TGCGCCAGCAGCCAGCCATTCCACCTAGCGGGAAACAATGAGCAGTTCTTC. Its translation: CASSQPFHLAGNNEQFF.

The chain recombines TRBV18 with TRBJ1-6, with 9 bases matching TRBD1. From germline, CDR1 is KGHSH and CDR2 LQKENI. This CDR3 is 15 amino acids long. Trimming removed 2 bases from V and 8 bases from J; junction bases left unmatched: 4. CDR3 loop: CASSPGTGRDSPLHF. CDR3 bases: TGTGCCAGCTCACCAGGGACAGGGAGGGATTCACCCCTCCACTTT.

CDR3 amino acids: CASRGGLAANYEQYF. The CDR3 DNA sequence: TGCGCCAGTAGAGGGGGACTAGCCGCCAACTACGAGCAGTACTTC. The chain employs TRBV5-1 and TRBJ2-7, with 9 positions matching TRBD2. The CDR3 sequence is 15 residues long. Trimming took 8 bases from V and 3 from J; bases not matched to a gene: 12. Germline CDR1 and CDR2: SGHRS and YFSETQ.

CDR3 sequence: CASSRIGTGQETQYF. CDR3 nucleotides: TGTGCCAGCAGCCGGATCGGGACAGGTCAAGAGACCCAGTACTTC. The chain is built from TRBV7-6 and TRBJ2-5; 8 bases match TRBD1. CDR3 length: 15 residues. CDR1 and CDR2 (germline): SGHVS, FNYEAQ. V lost 5 bases, J lost 2 bases, and 7 bases stayed unmatched.

This chain uses TRBV6-5 with TRBJ1-5, with 8 bases fitting TRBD1. This CDR3 contains 14 residues. After removal of 2 bases from V and 7 bases from J, the junction contained 4 bases not matched to a gene. The germline V gene encodes CDR1 MNHEY and CDR2 SVGAGI. CDR3 coding DNA: TGTGCCAGCAGTTACGGACAGGGCGTGCAGCCCCAGCATTTT. Amino acid sequence: CASSYGQGVQPQHF.

There are a few counts of this clonotype. The chain links TRBV2 to TRBJ1-2; unclear D gene. V lost 4 bases to trimming and J lost 3 bases, with 9 bases between them. The CDR3 has 13 residues. CDR1 and CDR2 (germline): SNHLY, FYNNEI. The CDR3 coding sequence is TGTGCCAGCAGTGTTGCGGTTTACTATGGCTACACCTTC. Translating gives CASSVAVYYGYTF.

This clonotype was seen more than once but under ten times. The chain combines TRBV12-3 or TRBV12-4 with TRBJ1-5; D is possibly TRBD1 (6 bases). The CDR3 totals 15 residues. V gave up 3 bases and J gave up 6 bases, with 15 bases separating them. The CDR3 loop is CASSFVAGAAQPQHF. The CDR3 DNA is TGTGCCAGCAGTTTCGTGGCAGGGGCAGCTCAGCCCCAGCATTTT.

The V call is TRBV5-1, the J call TRBJ2-3; D gene ambiguous. Deletions cut 3 bases from V and 5 bases from J, with 10 bases between. Looked up from germline, CDR1 is SGHRS and CDR2 is YFSETQ. There are 13 residues in the CDR3. The CDR3 sequence: CASSWQHQDTQYF. The CDR3, as DNA: TGCGCCAGCAGCTGGCAGCATCAAGATACGCAGTATTTT.

This chain joins TRBV4-1 and TRBJ2-5, with unresolved D. Germline V gene lookup returns CDR1 MGHRA and CDR2 YSYEKL. This CDR3 is 15 amino acids long. The V end lost 0 bases, the J end lost 1 base, and 9 bases lay between the germline ends. This CDR3 is CASSQDGSCQETQYF. The CDR3 DNA sequence: TGCGCCAGCAGCCAAGATGGGTCGTGCCAAGAGACCCAGTACTTC.

This rearrangement joins TRBV12-3 or TRBV12-4 to TRBJ1-4; 9 bases align to TRBD1. With 4 bases clipped from V and 3 bases from J, the junction kept 6 bases outside the gene matches. This CDR3 spans 16 amino acids. Here the CDR3 DNA reads TGTGCCAGCAGTTCACAGGGGGCTATGGCTAATGAAAAACTGTTTTTT. Residues: CASSSQGAMANEKLFF.

The CDR3 protein is CASSLTRNLYEQYF. CDR3 nucleotide sequence: TGTGCCAGCAGCCTCACAAGGAACCTCTACGAGCAGTACTTC. This chain links TRBV12-3 or TRBV12-4 with TRBJ2-7, with D unresolved. The CDR3 covers 14 residues. The V and J ends lost 6 bases and 3 bases respectively, with 15 bases between them.

The gene calls are TRBV7-8 and TRBJ2-5; 7 bases are shared with TRBD1. The length of the CDR3 is 15 residues. Germline CDR1 is SGHVS and CDR2 is FQNEAQ. J was trimmed by 7 bases and V by 1 base; bases with no gene match: 9. In nucleotides, the CDR3 is TGTGCCAGCAGCTTAGAAGACAGGGCAAGAGTGACCCAGTACTTC. Residues: CASSLEDRARVTQYF.

Many counts were recorded for this clonotype. The chain employs TRBV12-3 or TRBV12-4 and TRBJ1-1; D not certain. The CDR3 totals 13 residues. The V gene lost 5 bases and the J gene lost 3 bases, with 10 bases spanning the gap. The CDR3 DNA is TGTGCCAGCAGTCCCGGTCGGGACACTGAAGCTTTCTTT. This gives the protein CASSPGRDTEAFF.